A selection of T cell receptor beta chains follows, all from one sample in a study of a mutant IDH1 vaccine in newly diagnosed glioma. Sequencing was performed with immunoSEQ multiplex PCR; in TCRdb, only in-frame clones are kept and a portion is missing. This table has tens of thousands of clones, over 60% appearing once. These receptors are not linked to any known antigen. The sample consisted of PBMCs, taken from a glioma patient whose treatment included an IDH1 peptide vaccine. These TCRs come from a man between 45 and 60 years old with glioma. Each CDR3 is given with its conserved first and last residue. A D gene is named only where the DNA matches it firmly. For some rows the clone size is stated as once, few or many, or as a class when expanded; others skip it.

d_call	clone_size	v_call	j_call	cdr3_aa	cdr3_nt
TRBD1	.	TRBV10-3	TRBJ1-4	CAIGGTGAREKLFF	TGTGCCATCGGAGGGACAGGCGCTCGAGAAAAACTGTTTTTT
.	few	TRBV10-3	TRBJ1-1	CAIRADLMNTEAFF	TGTGCCATCAGGGCAGACCTCATGAACACTGAAGCTTTCTTT
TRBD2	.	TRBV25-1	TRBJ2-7	CASSELGGTEQYF	TGTGCCAGCAGTGAATTGGGAGGGACCGAGCAGTACTTC
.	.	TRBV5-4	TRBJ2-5	CASSLDPEETQYF	TGTGCCAGCAGCTTGGACCCAGAAGAGACCCAGTACTTC
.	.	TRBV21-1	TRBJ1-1	CASNHIMDNFGDTEAFF	TGTGCCAGCAACCATATAATGGACAATTTCGGGGACACTGAAGCTTTCTTT
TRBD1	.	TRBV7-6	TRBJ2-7	CASSLVEGQAYEQYF	TGTGCCAGCAGCTTAGTAGAGGGACAGGCCTACGAGCAGTACTTC
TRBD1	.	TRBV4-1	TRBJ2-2	CASSHTGGENTGELFF	TGCGCCAGCAGCCATACAGGGGGTGAAAACACCGGGGAGCTGTTTTTT
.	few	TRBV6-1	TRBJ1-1	CALTERTEAFF	TGTGCCTTAACCGAGCGGACTGAAGCTTTCTTT
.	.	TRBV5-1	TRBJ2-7	CASSSRLDGSYEQYF	TGCGCCAGCAGCTCGCGACTAGACGGGTCCTACGAGCAGTACTTC
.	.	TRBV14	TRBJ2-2	CASSQFSSNTGELFF	TGTGCCAGCAGCCAATTTAGCTCGAACACCGGGGAGCTGTTTTTT
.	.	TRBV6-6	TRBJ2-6	CASSYETVGANVLTF	TGTGCCAGCAGTTACGAGACAGTTGGGGCCAACGTCCTGACTTTC
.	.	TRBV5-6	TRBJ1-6	CASSSTAVAPLHF	TGTGCCAGCAGCTCTACGGCCGTTGCACCCCTCCACTTT
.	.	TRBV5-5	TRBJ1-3	CASSLGRGGNTIYF	TGTGCCAGCAGCTTGGGCAGGGGCGGAAACACCATATATTTT
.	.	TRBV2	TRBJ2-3	CASKGRGGSTDTQYF	TGTGCCAGCAAAGGGAGAGGGGGGTCCACAGATACGCAGTATTTT
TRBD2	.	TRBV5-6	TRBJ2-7	CASSSSKLAGVGEQYF	TGTGCCAGCAGCTCCTCAAAACTAGCGGGGGTGGGGGAGCAGTACTTC
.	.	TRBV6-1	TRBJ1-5	CASSEAGVRQPQHF	TGTGCCAGCAGTGAAGCGGGGGTAAGGCAGCCCCAGCATTTT
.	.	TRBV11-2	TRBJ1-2	CASSTGTLYGYTF	TGTGCCAGCAGCACCGGGACACTCTATGGCTACACCTTC
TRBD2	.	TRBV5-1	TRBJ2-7	CASSLAGTGGIRGQYF	TGCGCCAGCAGCTTGGCGGGAACGGGAGGGATAAGGGGGCAGTACTTC
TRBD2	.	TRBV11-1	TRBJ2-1	CASSQGTSGGHNEQFF	TGTGCCAGCAGCCAAGGGACTAGCGGGGGCCACAATGAGCAGTTCTTC
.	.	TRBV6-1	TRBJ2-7	CASSAEVAYEQYF	TGTGCCAGCAGCGCGGAAGTGGCCTACGAGCAGTACTTC
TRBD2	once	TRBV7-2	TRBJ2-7	CASSSSGGGTYEQYF	TGTGCCAGCAGCTCGAGCGGGGGAGGGACCTACGAGCAGTACTTC
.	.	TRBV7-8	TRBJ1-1	CASSLGDPGVNTEAFF	TGTGCCAGCAGCTTAGGGGACCCAGGGGTAAACACTGAAGCTTTCTTT